These T cell receptor beta chains were read from a single sample in a study of cytomegalovirus exposure and HLA in healthy donors. Method: immunoSEQ multiplex PCR; TCRdb's copy keeps in-frame clones and lacks some. Of 200,000 to 300,000 clones in the sample, approximately 86% are singletons; the top ten hold 0.95% to 1.5%. Sequencing was carried out using PBMCs. Receptors were obtained from a woman under 40 in good health and CMV-seropositive. The CDR3 runs from the conserved cysteine through the conserved F or W. Fields, in order: V gene, J gene, clone size, D gene, CDR3 protein, CDR3 DNA. A D gene is named only where the DNA matches it firmly. Expanded clones get a size class; other rows say once, few or many, or leave the size out.

TRBV18,TRBJ1-2,.,.,CASSPGGDYGYTF,TGTGCCAGCTCACCGGGGGGAGACTATGGCTACACCTTC
TRBV5-1,TRBJ1-1,.,TRBD1,CASSYGQGSSAFF,TGCGCCAGCAGCTACGGACAGGGATCATCGGCTTTCTTT
TRBV6-5,TRBJ2-1,.,.,CASSDPGSEQFF,TGTGCCAGCAGCGACCCAGGTAGTGAGCAGTTCTTC
TRBV2,TRBJ1-2,few,.,CASSVQGNGYTF,TGTGCCAGCAGTGTCCAGGGCAACGGCTACACCTTC
TRBV28,TRBJ1-2,.,TRBD1,CASSLGQPNYGYTF,TGTGCCAGCAGTTTGGGACAGCCTAACTATGGCTACACCTTC
TRBV29-1,TRBJ2-1,.,TRBD2,CSVEQLREAYNEQFF,TGCAGCGTTGAACAGCTACGGGAGGCGTACAATGAGCAGTTCTTC
TRBV10-3,TRBJ2-1,.,TRBD2,CAISASGRNNEQFF,TGTGCCATCAGTGCTAGCGGGAGGAACAATGAGCAGTTCTTC
TRBV4-2,TRBJ2-1,.,.,CASSSGRRDNEQFF,TGTGCCAGCAGCTCCGGTCGGCGGGACAATGAGCAGTTCTTC
TRBV25-1,TRBJ1-2,.,.,CASSEGGWDGYTF,TGTGCCAGCAGTGAAGGGGGCTGGGATGGCTACACCTTC
TRBV27,TRBJ2-5,.,TRBD2,CASSLFGAGVEETQYF,TGTGCCAGCAGTTTATTTGGAGCGGGAGTGGAAGAGACCCAGTACTTC
TRBV18,TRBJ2-7,.,.,CASSASTGTTPPTRQYF,TGTGCCAGCTCAGCCTCTACCGGAACTACCCCTCCTACGAGGCAGTACTTC
TRBV7-7,TRBJ2-1,once,.,CASSSQGGEQFF,TGTGCTAGCAGCTCCCAGGGAGGTGAGCAGTTCTTC
TRBV27,TRBJ2-7,.,TRBD1,CASRKSQGVAYEQYF,TGTGCCAGCAGAAAATCCCAGGGGGTAGCCTACGAGCAGTACTTC
TRBV7-2,TRBJ1-3,.,.,CASSPMGDFRNTIYF,TGTGCCAGCAGCCCCATGGGCGATTTTCGAAACACCATATATTTT
TRBV11-3,TRBJ2-7,.,.,CASATGGQEPYEQYF,TGTGCCAGCGCGACGGGGGGACAGGAGCCCTACGAGCAGTACTTC
TRBV5-1,TRBJ2-4,.,.,CASSYGQINDKNIQYF,TGCGCCAGCAGTTATGGACAAATCAACGACAAAAACATTCAGTACTTC
TRBV2,TRBJ1-1,.,.,CASSGGASEAFF,TGTGCCAGCAGCGGAGGGGCAAGTGAAGCTTTCTTT
TRBV30,TRBJ1-5,.,TRBD1,CAWSQGDLENQPQHF,TGTGCCTGGAGTCAGGGGGACTTAGAGAATCAGCCCCAGCATTTT
TRBV25-1,TRBJ1-5,few,.,CASSAVEGSNQPQHF,TGTGCCAGCAGTGCAGTGGAGGGTAGCAATCAGCCCCAGCATTTT
TRBV6-5,TRBJ1-5,.,.,CASSEQGRQPQHF,TGTGCCAGCAGCGAACAGGGAAGACAGCCCCAGCATTTT
TRBV27,TRBJ2-1,few,.,CASSLLGSFDEQFF,TGTGCCAGCAGTTTACTGGGTAGCTTCGATGAGCAGTTCTTC
TRBV4-1,TRBJ1-1,.,TRBD1,CASSRGTAEAFF,TGCGCCAGCAGCCGCGGGACAGCTGAAGCTTTCTTT
TRBV12-2,TRBJ1-2,.,.,CASRLAQGGANYGYTF,TGTGCAAGTCGCTTAGCGCAAGGGGGAGCTAACTATGGCTACACCTTC
TRBV27,TRBJ1-5,.,.,CASRSYSNQPQHF,TGTGCCAGCAGGTCTTATAGCAATCAGCCCCAGCATTTT
TRBV29-1,TRBJ1-1,.,TRBD1,CSVVPMTGFEAFF,TGCAGCGTTGTCCCAATGACAGGGTTTGAAGCTTTCTTT
TRBV28,TRBJ1-1,.,.,CASSLLRDTTEAFF,TGTGCCAGCAGTTTACTACGGGACACGACCGAAGCTTTCTTT
TRBV18,TRBJ2-7,few,.,CASSQNSSPSYLYEQYF,TGTGCCAGCTCACAAAATTCCTCGCCAAGCTACCTCTACGAGCAGTACTTC
TRBV27,TRBJ1-4,.,.,CASSLLVNEKLFF,TGTGCCAGCAGTTTACTTGTCAATGAAAAACTGTTTTTT
TRBV19,TRBJ2-3,.,.,CASSADSSTDTQYF,TGTGCCAGTAGTGCGGACAGTAGCACAGATACGCAGTATTTT
TRBV11-3,TRBJ2-3,.,TRBD2,CASSLGDSGLAGVITDTQYF,TGTGCCAGCAGCTTAGGGGACTCGGGACTAGCGGGAGTAATCACAGATACGCAGTATTTT
TRBV7-8,TRBJ2-1,.,.,CASSLSRVSPHEQFF,TGTGCCAGCAGCTTAAGTAGAGTATCCCCTCATGAGCAGTTCTTC
TRBV7-2,TRBJ2-1,.,.,CASSPFGGLIDEQFF,TGTGCCAGCAGCCCGTTCGGGGGGCTGATCGATGAGCAGTTCTTC
TRBV9,TRBJ2-2,.,.,CASSVARGTGELFF,TGTGCCAGCAGCGTAGCTAGGGGGACCGGGGAGCTGTTTTTT
TRBV18,TRBJ2-1,.,TRBD2,CASSPNLAGNEQFF,TGTGCCAGCTCACCAAACCTAGCGGGGAATGAGCAGTTCTTC
TRBV19,TRBJ2-2,.,TRBD2,CASSITSGKFTGELFF,TGTGCCAGTAGTATAACTAGCGGGAAGTTCACCGGGGAGCTGTTTTTT
TRBV6-4,TRBJ2-1,.,TRBD2,CASSSLAGNYNEQFF,TGTGCCAGCAGCAGTTTAGCGGGAAACTACAATGAGCAGTTCTTC
TRBV10-2,TRBJ1-1,once,TRBD1,CASSVTGSWNTEAFF,TGCGCCAGCAGTGTGACAGGGTCCTGGAACACTGAAGCTTTCTTT